This T cell receptor (beta chain) was profiled in a study of blood T cell repertoires in COVID-19. Libraries were prepared by immunoSEQ multiplex PCR; TCRdb keeps only in-frame clonotypes and omits some of them. Here the sample spans 35,000 to 50,000 clones, around 84% being singletons. This clone was recorded a few times. V lost 2 bases and J 10 bases, leaving 17 bases between the germline ends. The V gene's germline CDR1 is MDHEN and CDR2 SYDVKM. CDR3 length equals 15 residues. The sequenced sample consisted of peripheral blood. The chain couples TRBV28 to TRBJ1-4; D is ambiguous. The receptor's source is a man aged 70-80 years with acute or convalescent COVID-19. The CDR3 nucleotides are TGTGCCAGCAGTTTAGCGGGTCGGGGTCCGGGAAAACTGTTTTTT. It is translated as CASSLAGRGPGKLFF. Together with reference TRBV28 and TRBJ1-4, the CDR3 gives the full variable domain: DVKVTQSSRYLVKRTGEKVFLECVQDMDHENMFWYRQDPGLGLRLIYFSYDVKMKEKGDIPEGYSVSREKKERFSLILESASTNQTSMYLCASSLAGRGPGKLFFGSGTQLSVL.